These 27 T cell receptor beta chains came from one sample sequenced in a study of T cell responses to AZD1222 COVID-19 vaccine. The method was immunoSEQ multiplex PCR; TCRdb's version includes in-frame clones alone and lacks a portion of them. The sample lists approximately 200,000 clones, 80% to 95% occurring once. The sample in question was peripheral blood, obtained 28 days after the second AZD1222 dose. The receptors stem from an adult who received the AZD1222 COVID-19 vaccine.

V is TRBV19 and J is TRBJ1-1, with TRBD1 matching over 7 bases. J lost 1 base, V lost 6 bases, and 8 bases had no gene match. This CDR3 has 15 amino acids. Germline CDR1 and CDR2: LNHDA and SQIVND (reference sequence). The chain's CDR3 is CASSPGTVWNTEAFF. CDR3 DNA: TGTGCCAGTAGCCCCGGGACAGTGTGGAACACTGAAGCTTTCTTT. The full variable domain, in which reference TRBV19 and TRBJ1-1 provide the parts outside the CDR3, is DGGITQSPKYLFRKEGQNVTLSCEQNLNHDAMYWYRQDPGQGLRLIYYSQIVNDFQKGDIAEGYSVSREKKESFPLTVTSAQKNPTAFYLCASSPGTVWNTEAFFGQGTRLTVV.

The rearrangement links TRBV7-2 to TRBJ1-3; no firm D call. Trimming took off 5 bases at V and 0 bases at J, with 8 bases between the two ends. Germline CDR1 is SGHTA and CDR2 is FQGNSA. The CDR3 is made up of 14 amino acids. The CDR3 DNA is TGTGCCAGCAGCCCCCGCAGCTCTGGAAACACCATATATTTT. This sequence encodes CASSPRSSGNTIYF.

The chain uses TRBV7-8 and TRBJ2-7; 7 bases are a match to TRBD2. J was trimmed by 1 base and V by 4 bases; bases with no gene match: 7. Looked up from germline, CDR1 is SGHVS and CDR2 is FQNEAQ. The CDR3 is made up of 15 amino acids. CDR3 region: CASSYRTSGSYEQYF. The CDR3 DNA reads as TGTGCCAGCAGCTATCGGACTAGTGGGTCCTACGAGCAGTACTTC.

The J gene is TRBJ1-2, the V gene TRBV20-1; a possible D gene is TRBD1 (5 bases). CDR1 DFQATT and CDR2 SNEGSKA come from the germline V gene (reference sequence). CDR3 length equals 11 residues. V was clipped by 7 bases and J by 8 bases, with 14 bases between them. The DNA of the CDR3 is TGCAGTGGTCCAGGGAAAGACGGCTACACCTTC. Amino acids: CSGPGKDGYTF.

V usage is TRBV7-6 and J usage is TRBJ2-1; 7 positions agree with TRBD1. CDR1 and CDR2 (germline): SGHVS, FNYEAQ. V was clipped by 2 bases and J by 7 bases; unmatched bases: 14. This CDR3 contains 17 residues. CDR3 bases: TGTGCCAGCAGCTTAAGCCCACCGGCAGGGGGATTAAATGAGCAGTTCTTC. Translating gives CASSLSPPAGGLNEQFF.

The genes are TRBV4-2 and TRBJ2-3; 13 bases agree with TRBD2. V lost 3 bases, J lost 5 bases, and 11 bases stayed unmatched. CDR1 and CDR2 (germline): LGHNA, YNFKEQ. This CDR3 is 18 amino acids long. The CDR3 sequence: CASSQNPLAGGVVDTQYF. CDR3 nucleotides: TGTGCCAGCAGCCAGAACCCACTAGCGGGGGGGGTCGTAGATACGCAGTATTTT.

The chain joins TRBV7-3 to TRBJ2-2; 8 bases map to TRBD2. V trimming: 1 base; J trimming: 1 base; junction bases outside the gene matches: 5. Germline CDR1 is SGHTA and CDR2 is FQGTGA. This CDR3 contains 17 residues. The CDR3 sequence is CASSLNSLAGNTGELFF. The CDR3 DNA sequence: TGTGCCAGCAGCTTAAATTCGCTAGCGGGGAACACCGGGGAGCTGTTTTTT.

The chain has TRBV10-3 and TRBJ1-1; 9 bases fit TRBD1. From germline, CDR1 is ENHRY and CDR2 SYGVKD. The CDR3 consists of 15 residues. Trimming at V came to 4 bases and at J to 1 base, leaving 4 bases not matched to a gene. Here the CDR3 reads CAISGTGVRNTEAFF. The CDR3 coding sequence is TGTGCCATCAGTGGGACAGGGGTGCGGAACACTGAAGCTTTCTTT.

The chain carries TRBV7-2 and TRBJ1-2; 7 bases match TRBD1. After removal of 3 bases from V and 2 bases from J, the junction contained 6 bases not matched to a gene. Germline-derived CDR1 and CDR2 are SGHTA and FQGNSA. The CDR3 runs to 15 residues. CDR3 sequence reads: CASSLRGGVNYGYTF. CDR3 coding DNA: TGTGCCAGCAGCTTGAGAGGGGGCGTCAACTATGGCTACACCTTC.

The chain carries TRBV5-6 and TRBJ1-2; 11 bases line up with TRBD1. The germline gives CDR1 SGHDT, CDR2 YYEEEE. V gave up 3 bases and J gave up 4 bases; unmatched junction bases: 5. The CDR3 sequence is 15 residues long. The CDR3 here is CASSSWTGGVYGYTF. The DNA of the CDR3 is TGTGCCAGCAGCTCCTGGACAGGGGGCGTCTATGGCTACACCTTC.

The chain carries TRBV6-4 and TRBJ2-1; TRBD1 aligns across 9 bases. With V trimmed by 2 bases and J by 4 bases, 3 bases remained unmatched. The CDR3 runs to 15 residues. CDR1 is MRHNA, CDR2 SNTAGT, per germline. The CDR3 loop reads CASSDGQGFYNEQFF. The CDR3 DNA sequence: TGTGCCAGCAGTGACGGACAGGGGTTTTACAATGAGCAGTTCTTC.

The chain links TRBV9 to TRBJ2-1; possible D gene TRBD2, 6 bases. V was shortened by 6 bases and J by 4 bases, with 17 bases between the two germline ends. CDR1 and CDR2 from the germline V gene are SGDLS and YYNGEE. This CDR3 spans 15 amino acids. The CDR3 protein is CASTTAGTGYNEQFF. The CDR3 region has the DNA TGTGCCAGCACTACCGCGGGGACCGGATACAATGAGCAGTTCTTC. The full variable domain, with the rest looked up from reference TRBV9 and TRBJ2-1, is DSGVTQTPKHLITATGQRVTLRCSPRSGDLSVYWYQQSLDQGLQFLIQYYNGEERAKGNILERFSAQQFPDLHSELNLSSLELGDSALYFCASTTAGTGYNEQFFGPGTRLTVL.

The V and J genes are TRBV19 and TRBJ1-1; 9 bases are shared with TRBD1. CDR1 is LNHDA and CDR2 is SQIVND in the germline V gene (reference sequence). The CDR3 runs 14 residues. V was clipped by 5 bases and J by 3 bases; unmatched bases: 4. CDR3 sequence reads: CASSDRGADTEAFF. As DNA, the CDR3 is TGTGCCAGTAGTGACAGGGGGGCGGACACTGAAGCTTTCTTT.

This clone was detected a few times. The CDR3 loop reads CASSQEAPQGSNQPQHF. The CDR3 DNA reads TGCGCCAGCAGCCAAGAGGCCCCCCAGGGCAGCAATCAGCCCCAGCATTTT. The gene calls are TRBV4-1 and TRBJ1-5; weak D call: TRBD1 (5 bases). The CDR3 covers 17 residues. The germline gives CDR1 MGHRA, CDR2 YSYEKL. V was trimmed by 0 bases and J by 1 base, leaving 13 bases between them.

V and J are TRBV6-1 and TRBJ2-3; TRBD2 aligns across 11 bases. Trimming removed 4 bases from V and 4 bases from J; junction bases left unmatched: 10. Per germline, CDR1 MNHNS and CDR2 SASEGT. The CDR3 length is 17 residues. CDR3 nucleotides: TGTGCCAGCAGTGGTCTCTGGGGTAGCGGGGGGGCAGATACGCAGTATTTT. As protein: CASSGLWGSGGADTQYF.

This chain joins TRBV6-5 and TRBJ1-2, with TRBD1 identical over 7 bases. In germline, CDR1 is MNHEY, CDR2 SVGAGI. CDR3 length: 16 residues. V gave up 2 bases and J gave up 5 bases; unmatched junction bases: 11. CDR3 nucleotides: TGTGCCAGCAGTTACGCCCTCAGGGGGTTGGGGTATGGCTACACCTTC. This gives the protein CASSYALRGLGYGYTF.

The chain combines TRBV5-5 with TRBJ1-4; tentative D call: TRBD1 (6 bases). Germline assignment: CDR1 SGHKS and CDR2 YYEKEE (reference sequence). CDR3 length: 14 residues. The V end lost 6 bases, the J end lost 8 bases, and 17 bases lay between the germline ends. As DNA, the CDR3 is TGTGCCAGCACGCTTGGTATCCAGGGGGAAAAACTGTTTTTT. This codes for CASTLGIQGEKLFF.

The gene calls are TRBV6-5 and TRBJ2-7; D gene ambiguous. V was pared by 6 bases and J by 0 bases, with 6 bases between. Germline CDR1 MNHEY, CDR2 SVGAGI. This CDR3 comprises 12 residues. The CDR3 DNA reads as TGTGCCAGCAGGGACGGCTCCTACGAGCAGTACTTC. Translated, it gives CASRDGSYEQYF.

The chain combines TRBV6-5 with TRBJ1-1; no clear D gene. In germline, CDR1 is MNHEY, CDR2 SVGAGI. V was shortened by 5 bases and J by 5 bases, with 15 bases between the two germline ends. The CDR3 is 14 amino acids. The DNA of the CDR3 is TGTGCCAGCAGTCCCCCGTGGGGTGGGACTGAAGCTTTCTTT. The encoded protein is CASSPPWGGTEAFF.

V is TRBV5-4 and J is TRBJ1-1; D is perhaps TRBD1 (6 bases). The length of the CDR3 is 14 residues. CDR1 is SGHNT, CDR2 YYREEE, per germline (reference sequence). V was cut by 4 bases and J by 4 bases, with 14 bases left in between. CDR3 nucleotides: TGTGCCAGCAGCGACCAGGGGAGGGCCACTGAAGCTTTCTTT. It yields the protein CASSDQGRATEAFF.

A few counts support this clone. The V call is TRBV27, the J call TRBJ1-2; no definite D call. Deletions cut 7 bases from V and 2 bases from J, with 8 bases between. The germline CDR1 and CDR2 sequences are MNHEY and SMNVEV (reference sequence). This CDR3 is built from 12 residues. CDR3 amino acids: CASMARNYGYTF. For the CDR3, the DNA is TGTGCCAGCATGGCGAGAAACTATGGCTACACCTTC.

The chain combines TRBV28 with TRBJ2-1; the match to TRBD2 covers 13 bases. The CDR3 runs 14 residues. Germline values: CDR1 MDHEN, CDR2 SYDVKM. Trimming removed 3 bases from V and 7 bases from J; junction bases left unmatched: 0. CDR3 in amino acids: CASSLTSGGNEQFF. The DNA of the CDR3 is TGTGCCAGCAGTTTGACTAGCGGGGGGAATGAGCAGTTCTTC.

The V call is TRBV5-6, the J call TRBJ1-2; no clear D. Trimming shortened V by 0 bases and J by 1 base, and 1 base separated the two germline ends. The CDR3 is 12 amino acids. CDR1 SGHDT and CDR2 YYEEEE come from the germline V gene. The CDR3 here is CASSLGNYGYTF. CDR3 sequence (DNA): TGTGCCAGCAGCTTGGGTAACTATGGCTACACCTTC. The complete variable domain, with remaining parts taken from reference TRBV5-6 and TRBJ1-2, reads DAGVTQSPTHLIKTRGQQVTLRCSPKSGHDTVSWYQQALGQGPQFIFQYYEEEERQRGNFPDRFSGHQFPNYSSELNVNALLLGDSALYLCASSLGNYGYTFGSGTRLTVV.

This chain uses TRBV19 with TRBJ2-1, with TRBD1 matching 7 bases. CDR3 length equals 15 residues. The J segment lost 0 bases and the V segment lost 6 bases, leaving 5 bases of the junction unmatched. The germline V gene has CDR1 LNHDA and CDR2 SQIVND (reference sequence). CDR3 nucleotides: TGTGCCAGTAGCCTGGACAGGAGCTCCTACAATGAGCAGTTCTTC. Translated: CASSLDRSSYNEQFF. Complete variable domain (other parts from reference TRBV19 and TRBJ2-1): DGGITQSPKYLFRKEGQNVTLSCEQNLNHDAMYWYRQDPGQGLRLIYYSQIVNDFQKGDIAEGYSVSREKKESFPLTVTSAQKNPTAFYLCASSLDRSSYNEQFFGPGTRLTVL.

The rearrangement links TRBV7-2 to TRBJ1-1, with D unresolved. The CDR3 is 15 residues long. Trimming stripped 2 bases from V and 1 base from J, with 11 bases between. Germline loops: CDR1 SGHTA, CDR2 FQGNSA. Here the CDR3 DNA reads TGTGCCAGCAGCTTATCAAGGACGGGGAACACTGAAGCTTTCTTT. Amino acid sequence: CASSLSRTGNTEAFF.

The genes are TRBV7-9 and TRBJ2-7, with D possibly matching TRBD2 (6 bases). Germline V gives CDR1 SEHNR, CDR2 FQNEAQ (reference sequence). Trimming removed 3 bases at V and 2 bases at J, with 11 bases between. This CDR3 region has 14 residues. DNA for the CDR3: TGTGCCAGCAGCTTGCTAGCGACACCCTACGAGCAGTACTTC. Protein: CASSLLATPYEQYF.

This chain connects TRBV27 to TRBJ1-1; TRBD1 is a possible D gene (5 bases). CDR1 and CDR2 (germline): MNHEY, SMNVEV (reference sequence). Deletions cut 1 base from V and 8 bases from J, with 8 bases between. The CDR3 covers 12 residues. The CDR3 sequence: CASSLWGREAFF. The DNA of the CDR3 is TGTGCCAGCAGTTTATGGGGCAGGGAAGCTTTCTTT.